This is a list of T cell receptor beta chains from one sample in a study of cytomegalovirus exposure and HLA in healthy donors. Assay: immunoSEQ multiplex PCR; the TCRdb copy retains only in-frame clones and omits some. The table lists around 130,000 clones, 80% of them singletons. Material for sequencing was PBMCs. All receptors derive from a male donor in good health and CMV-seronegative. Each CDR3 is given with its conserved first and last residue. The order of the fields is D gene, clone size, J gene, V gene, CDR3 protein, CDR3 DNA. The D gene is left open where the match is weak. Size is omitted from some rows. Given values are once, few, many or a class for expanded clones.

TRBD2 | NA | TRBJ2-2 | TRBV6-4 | CASSRLAGNTGELFF | TGTGCCAGCAGTCGGCTAGCGGGTAACACCGGGGAGCTGTTTTTT
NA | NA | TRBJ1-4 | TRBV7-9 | CASSLGGQSNEKLFF | TGTGCCAGCAGCTTAGGGGGGCAGTCTAATGAAAAACTGTTTTTT
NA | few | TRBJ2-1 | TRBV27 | CASSLRGNEQFF | TGTGCCAGCAGTTTACGAGGGAATGAGCAGTTCTTC
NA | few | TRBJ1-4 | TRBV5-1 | CASSLVASRGAEKLFF | TGCGCCAGCAGCTTGGTAGCTTCCAGGGGCGCGGAAAAACTGTTTTTT
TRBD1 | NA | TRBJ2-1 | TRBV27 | CASSFKQGVNEQFF | TGTGCCAGCAGTTTTAAGCAGGGGGTCAATGAGCAGTTCTTC
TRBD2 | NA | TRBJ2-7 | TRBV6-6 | CASSYSSASGYEQYF | TGTGCCAGCAGTTACTCTAGCGCTAGCGGCTACGAGCAGTACTTC
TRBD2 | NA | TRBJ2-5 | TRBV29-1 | CSVARAGSAETQYF | TGCAGCGTTGCGAGAGCGGGATCGGCGGAGACCCAGTACTTC
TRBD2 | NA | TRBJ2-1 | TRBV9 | CASSDRLAGGHNEQFF | TGTGCCAGCAGCGACAGACTAGCGGGAGGACACAATGAGCAGTTCTTC
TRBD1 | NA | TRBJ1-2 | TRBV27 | CASSFLPDRATNYGYTF | TGTGCCAGCAGTTTCCTTCCGGACAGGGCGACTAACTATGGCTACACCTTC
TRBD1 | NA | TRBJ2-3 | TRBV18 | CASSPRLDRERPTDTQYF | TGTGCCAGCTCACCACGGCTAGACAGGGAAAGGCCGACAGATACGCAGTATTTT